This TCR beta chain was recorded in a study of cytomegalovirus exposure and HLA in healthy donors. The CDR3 loop spans 14 amino acids. With 4 bases clipped from V and 1 base from J, the junction kept 4 bases outside the gene matches. Germline-derived CDR1 and CDR2 are SGHRS and YFSETQ. Notes on this clone: What it binds is unknown.

Study-wide findings and caveats: Researchers reported that a few CMV-associated chains were confirmed in vitro as CMV antigen-specific. Generally TCR sequences proved uncommon, though certain public TCRs appeared in numerous donors. The authors listed 150 to 200 TCR beta chains as cytomegalovirus-associated. Accounts indicate the classifier identified cytomegalovirus status with strong specificity and sensitivity.

This table comes from immunoSEQ multiplex PCR, and its TCRdb copy is limited to in-frame clones, with some not included. The sample lists about 200,000 clones, around 87% occurring once. The sequence came from a woman aged 18-35 years in good health and CMV-seropositive. This chain connects TRBV5-1 to TRBJ1-1; 7 nucleotides agree with TRBD1. The sequenced sample consisted of PBMCs. The CDR3 region has the DNA TGCGCCAGCAGCCCAACAGGGGCGAACACTGAAGCTTTCTTT. Amino acid sequence: CASSPTGANTEAFF. Supplemented by reference TRBV5-1 and TRBJ1-1, the full variable domain reads KAGVTQTPRYLIKTRGQQVTLSCSPISGHRSVSWYQQTPGQGLQFLFEYFSETQRNKGNFPGRFSGRQFSNSRSEMNVSTLELGDSALYLCASSPTGANTEAFFGQGTRLTVV.